These 25 T cell receptor beta chains originate from one sample sequenced in a study of T cell responses to AZD1222 COVID-19 vaccine. Method: immunoSEQ multiplex PCR; TCRdb's copy keeps in-frame clones and lacks some. The table records fewer than 90,000 clones, over 75% of them present only once. The sequenced sample was peripheral blood, obtained on day 0 of AZD1222 vaccination. The receptor source for this set is an adult in good health.

The rearrangement uses TRBV27 and TRBJ1-5, with 8 bases matching TRBD1. CDR3 length: 17 residues. Losses at the gene ends were 5 bases for V and 2 bases for J; bases not matched to a gene: 11. CDR1 is MNHEY and CDR2 is SMNVEV in the germline V gene (reference sequence). As DNA, the CDR3 is TGTGCCAGCAGTCCCCGACAGGGGCGTTTAGGCAATCAGCCCCAGCATTTT. It translates to CASSPRQGRLGNQPQHF.

The V gene is TRBV19, the J gene TRBJ2-7; 9 nucleotides match TRBD1. The CDR3 has 14 residues. The V and J ends lost 8 bases and 3 bases, in that order; junction bases with no gene match: 8. From germline, CDR1 is LNHDA and CDR2 SQIVND (reference sequence). The CDR3 is CASGGDRAGYEQYF. The CDR3 region has the DNA TGTGCCAGTGGGGGGGACAGGGCCGGCTACGAGCAGTACTTC.

The chain is built from TRBV18 and TRBJ1-5; 7 bases are a match to TRBD1. The CDR3 has 13 residues. Germline trimming cut 5 bases from V and 4 bases from J; bases unmatched to any gene: 2. The germline CDR1 and CDR2 sequences are KGHSH and LQKENI. CDR3 nucleotide sequence: TGTGCCAGCTCAACAGGGGAGAATCAGCCCCAGCATTTT. Protein product: CASSTGENQPQHF. The whole variable domain, remainder taken from reference TRBV18 and TRBJ1-5, is NAGVMQNPRHLVRRRGQEARLRCSPMKGHSHVYWYRQLPEEGLKFMVYLQKENIIDESGMPKERFSAEFPKEGPSILRIQQVVRGDSAAYFCASSTGENQPQHFGDGTRLSIL.

J is TRBJ2-1 and V is TRBV3-1 (or the pseudogene TRBV3-2); 12 positions agree with TRBD2. Per germline, CDR1 LGHDT and CDR2 YNNKEL (reference sequence). This CDR3 comprises 15 residues. J was trimmed by 14 bases and V by 0 bases; bases with no gene match: 8. In DNA form, the CDR3 reads TGTGCCAGCAGCCAAGATCTAGCTAGCGGGAGGGGGAAGTTCTTC. Translated, it gives CASSQDLASGRGKFF.

This chain joins TRBV5-1 and TRBJ2-7; D is perhaps TRBD2 (6 bases). Germline CDR1 is SGHRS and CDR2 is YFSETQ. The V end was cut by 3 bases, the J end by 3 bases, with 13 bases between. The CDR3 totals 14 residues. CDR3 in amino acids: CASSWGGSSYEQYF. CDR3 nucleotides: TGCGCCAGCAGCTGGGGAGGCAGCAGCTACGAGCAGTACTTC.

This clone was seen only once. The chain combines TRBV18 with TRBJ1-5; D ambiguous. This CDR3 has 13 residues. V lost 3 bases and J lost 3, with 6 bases in between. CDR1 and CDR2 from the germline V gene are KGHSH and LQKENI. CDR3 DNA: TGTGCCAGCTCACCGGCGGACAATCAGCCCCAGCATTTT. The encoded protein is CASSPADNQPQHF.

The rearrangement joins TRBV11-2 to TRBJ2-1, with 7 bases matching TRBD2. The CDR3 extends over 14 amino acids. Germline CDR1 is SGHAT and CDR2 is FQNNGV. V gave up 6 bases and J gave up 5 bases; unmatched junction bases: 7. The CDR3 reads CASSQLAVNNEQFF. CDR3 sequence (DNA): TGTGCCAGCAGTCAGCTAGCGGTAAACAATGAGCAGTTCTTC. The whole variable domain, filled in from reference TRBV11-2 and TRBJ2-1, reads EAGVAQSPRYKIIEKRQSVAFWCNPISGHATLYWYQQILGQGPKLLIQFQNNGVVDDSQLPKDRFSAERLKGVDSTLKIQPAKLEDSAVYLCASSQLAVNNEQFFGPGTRLTVL.

The genes are TRBV11-2 and TRBJ2-7; D is perhaps TRBD2 (7 bases). The CDR3 is 13 residues long. V was cut by 10 bases and J by 6 bases, with 19 bases left in between. Per the germline V gene, CDR1 is SGHAT and CDR2 is FQNNGV. For the CDR3, the DNA is TGTGCCACCAAACTGTCGGGGGGCGGCGAGCAGTACGTC. Its protein product is CATKLSGGGEQYV.

The rearrangement uses TRBV6-1 and TRBJ2-3; the D gene is possibly TRBD2 (5 bases). Germline V CDR1 and CDR2: MNHNS, SASEGT. Trimming left V 3 bases short and J 5 bases short, with 6 bases between. CDR3 length equals 12 residues. Written as DNA, the CDR3 is TGTGCCAGCAGTGAGGCGGGAGATACGCAGTATTTT. Translation: CASSEAGDTQYF.

V usage is TRBV18 and J usage is TRBJ1-2; D gene unclear. Germline V CDR1 and CDR2: KGHSH, LQKENI. CDR3 length equals 12 residues. The V end was cut by 4 bases, the J end by 1 base, with 4 bases between. As DNA, the CDR3 is TGTGCCAGCTCACAGCGTAACTATGGCTACACCTTC. It is translated as CASSQRNYGYTF.

V usage is TRBV14 and J usage is TRBJ1-2; D perhaps matches TRBD1 (5 bases). There are 13 residues in the CDR3. The germline V gene encodes CDR1 SGHDN and CDR2 FVKESK. V lost 4 bases and J 4 bases, leaving 10 bases between the germline ends. CDR3 in DNA: TGTGCCAGCAGCCCGGGGGACCTCTATGGCTACACCTTC. Translation: CASSPGDLYGYTF.

The sample holds a few counts of this clone. This rearrangement joins TRBV5-1 to TRBJ1-2; D is undetermined. Trimming left V 0 bases short and J 2 bases short, with 8 bases between. Germline V gene sequence: CDR1 SGHRS, CDR2 YFSETQ. The CDR3 is 14 amino acids. The CDR3, as DNA: TGCGCCAGCAGCTTGGCCGGGGTAAACTATGGCTACACCTTC. This translates into CASSLAGVNYGYTF.

The chain employs TRBV5-1 and TRBJ2-2, with D hard to call. The CDR3 extends over 14 amino acids. Per germline, CDR1 SGHRS and CDR2 YFSETQ. Trimming shortened V by 0 bases and J by 4 bases, and 7 bases separated the two germline ends. CDR3 DNA: TGCGCCAGCAGCTTGGACTGGATCACCGGGGAGCTGTTTTTT. It yields the protein CASSLDWITGELFF.

This chain joins TRBV19 and TRBJ1-5, with D possibly matching TRBD1 (6 bases). Germline V gives CDR1 LNHDA, CDR2 SQIVND (reference sequence). The V and J ends lost 5 bases and 7 bases respectively, with 18 bases between them. The CDR3 length is 15 residues. This chain's CDR3 is CASSRYGGGGQPQHF. CDR3 in DNA: TGTGCCAGTAGTCGATACGGAGGGGGTGGACAGCCCCAGCATTTT.

The rearrangement uses TRBV7-9 and TRBJ1-2; D perhaps matches TRBD1 (6 bases). CDR1 is SEHNR, CDR2 FQNEAQ, per germline (reference sequence). The CDR3 is 12 residues long. Trimming shortened V by 5 bases and J by 7 bases, and 11 bases separated the two germline ends. The CDR3 DNA reads as TGTGCCAGCAGCCAGCAGGGGATTGGCTACACCTTC. Its translation: CASSQQGIGYTF.

The chain links TRBV5-6 to TRBJ2-2; 7 bases map to TRBD2. The germline gives CDR1 SGHDT, CDR2 YYEEEE. The CDR3 extends over 14 amino acids. V was clipped by 3 bases and J by 5 bases; unmatched bases: 4. CDR3 sequence (DNA): TGTGCCAGCAGCTGGCCCGGGGGGACCGGGGAGCTGTTTTTT. This translates into CASSWPGGTGELFF.

This clone was recorded a few times. The chain has TRBV19 and TRBJ2-7, with D hard to call. V was cut by 0 bases and J by 3 bases, with 6 bases left in between. The CDR3 has 13 residues. Germline CDR1 reads LNHDA; CDR2 reads SQIVND (reference sequence). CDR3: CASSIDPNYEQYF. The CDR3 DNA is TGTGCCAGTAGTATAGATCCAAACTACGAGCAGTACTTC. Full variable domain (remainder filled in from reference TRBV19 and TRBJ2-7): DGGITQSPKYLFRKEGQNVTLSCEQNLNHDAMYWYRQDPGQGLRLIYYSQIVNDFQKGDIAEGYSVSREKKESFPLTVTSAQKNPTAFYLCASSIDPNYEQYFGPGTRLTVT.

V and J are TRBV7-8 and TRBJ2-5, with TRBD1 identical over 7 bases. This CDR3 has 13 residues. With 5 bases clipped from V and 3 bases from J, the junction kept 3 bases outside the gene matches. CDR1 is SGHVS and CDR2 is FQNEAQ in the germline V gene. The CDR3, as DNA: TGTGCCAGCAGCCGAGACAGGGAAGAGACCCAGTACTTC. This translates into CASSRDREETQYF. The variable domain in full, with the rest retrieved from reference TRBV7-8 and TRBJ2-5, is GAGVSQSPRYKVAKRGQDVALRCDPISGHVSLFWYQQALGQGPEFLTYFQNEAQLDKSGLPSDRFFAERPEGSVSTLKIQRTQQEDSAVYLCASSRDREETQYFGPGTRLLVL.

The genes are TRBV5-1 and TRBJ1-2; D perhaps matches TRBD1 (6 bases). Deletions cut 0 bases from V and 5 bases from J, with 14 bases between. The CDR3 is 15 amino acids. Germline-derived CDR1 and CDR2 are SGHRS and YFSETQ. DNA for the CDR3: TGCGCCAGCAGCTTGGGGTTAGGGGGGACTTATGGCTACACCTTC. This translates into CASSLGLGGTYGYTF.

This rearrangement joins TRBV19 to TRBJ2-3, with D uncertain. Germline values: CDR1 LNHDA, CDR2 SQIVND (reference sequence). The CDR3 contains 14 residues. V gave up 5 bases and J gave up 0 bases, with 9 bases separating them. The CDR3 spells CASSAQVSTDTQYF. CDR3 nucleotide sequence: TGTGCCAGTAGTGCCCAGGTTAGCACAGATACGCAGTATTTT. The entire variable domain, with the rest obtained from reference TRBV19 and TRBJ2-3, is as follows: DGGITQSPKYLFRKEGQNVTLSCEQNLNHDAMYWYRQDPGQGLRLIYYSQIVNDFQKGDIAEGYSVSREKKESFPLTVTSAQKNPTAFYLCASSAQVSTDTQYFGPGTRLTVL.

V usage is TRBV6-5 and J usage is TRBJ2-7; 11 nucleotides agree with TRBD2. From germline, CDR1 is MNHEY and CDR2 SVGAGI. J gave up 4 bases and V 0 bases, and 2 bases lay outside the gene matches. The CDR3 is 15 residues long. This chain's CDR3 is CASSYSSSGGYEQYF. CDR3 sequence (DNA): TGTGCCAGCAGTTACTCGTCTAGCGGGGGGTACGAGCAGTACTTC.

This clone occurred once. The rearrangement joins TRBV5-6 to TRBJ1-5, with 11 bases lining up with TRBD1. The V and J ends lost 4 bases and 4 bases, in that order; junction bases with no gene match: 7. The CDR3 runs to 16 residues. The germline CDR1 and CDR2 sequences are SGHDT and YYEEEE. This chain's CDR3 is CASSTGTGGTNQPQHF. The CDR3 DNA is TGTGCCAGCAGCACAGGGACAGGGGGGACGAATCAGCCCCAGCATTTT.

J is TRBJ1-6 and V is TRBV10-3; D not certain. Germline V CDR1 and CDR2: ENHRY, SYGVKD. V dropped 4 bases and J dropped 10 bases, with 14 bases sitting between them. The CDR3 has 14 amino acids. CDR3 protein: CAISAGLEESPLHF. The CDR3 DNA reads TGTGCCATCAGTGCCGGATTGGAGGAATCACCCCTCCACTTT.

J is TRBJ1-5 and V is TRBV27, with D perhaps matching TRBD1 (6 bases). The CDR3 totals 15 residues. Trimming cost V 8 bases and J 4 bases, with 18 bases left between them. The germline gives CDR1 MNHEY, CDR2 SMNVEV (reference sequence). The CDR3 protein is CASAFGGAENQPQHF. In DNA form, the CDR3 reads TGTGCCAGCGCCTTCGGGGGGGCAGAGAATCAGCCCCAGCATTTT.

The genes are TRBV6-5 and TRBJ2-7; a weak D match, TRBD2 (6 bases). The CDR3 spans 15 residues. Between the trimmed V and J ends, which lost 6 bases and 0 bases, there was a span of 15 bases. The germline CDR1 and CDR2 sequences are MNHEY and SVGAGI. CDR3 sequence: CASRTVADHSYEQYF. In DNA, the CDR3 is TGTGCCAGCAGGACCGTAGCGGACCACTCCTACGAGCAGTACTTC.